These 8 T cell receptor beta chains came from one sample sequenced in a study of graft-versus-host responses after intestinal transplantation (dated by TCRdb to about 2021). Library preparation used the immunoSEQ multiplex PCR assay. The table was pulled from immuneACCESS by TCRdb, which kept in-frame rearrangements only. Such tables lose some clones; where checked, under half of the loss comes from unresolved V genes, and the rest has no known cause. Present in this sample are around 8,800 clones, around 28% of which were seen just once. The ten largest account for roughly 5.3% of the sample. Sample time point, as interpreted from the label and publication: cells obtained before transplantation from donor or recipient. Mixed lymphocyte reactions plated approximately 200,000 CFSE-labeled pre-transplant responders with approximately 200,000 irradiated violet-dye-labeled stimulators and were cultured for more than five days.

The sample consisted of alloreactive CD8+ T cells from a mixed lymphocyte reaction culture, taken before transplantation. Sample cell subset or site, as interpreted from the label and publication: CFSE-low proliferating T cells sorted from roughly 6-day pre-transplant mixed lymphocyte reaction (GvH or HvG direction). Every receptor here comes from a human patient who was an organ donor for intestinal transplantation.

Regarding this clone: With a much larger clone just one base away, this may be a read error. The chain joins TRBV4-3 to TRBJ1-2; D possibly corresponds to TRBD1 (6 bases). The CDR3 contains 15 residues. With 4 bases removed from V and 7 bases from J, the gap between germline ends came to 19 bases. The germline V gene encodes CDR1 LGHNA and CDR2 YSLEER. CDR3 protein: CASSPLEGDPGGYTF. The CDR3 coding sequence is TGCGCCAGCAGCCCGCTCGAGGGGGATCCGGGTGGCTACACCTTC.

As regards this clone: A much larger clone differs from this one at a single base, so this may be a read error. This chain joins TRBV30 and TRBJ2-7, with 8 bases identical to TRBD2. CDR1 GTSNPN and CDR2 SVGIG come from the germline V gene (reference sequence). The CDR3 totals 13 residues. V lost 2 bases and J lost 6; bases outside the gene matches: 6. The CDR3 DNA reads TGTGCCTGGAGTTGGGGGGCGGGGGGCGAGCAGTACTTC. Translation gives CAWSWGAGGEQYF.

This clone was detected only a few times. The chain combines TRBV6-5 with TRBJ2-3, with TRBD2 identical over 11 bases. The CDR3 has 14 residues. The ends lost 5 bases at V and 3 bases at J; junction bases unmatched: 1. Germline CDR1 and CDR2: MNHEY and SVGAGI. CDR3 amino acids: CASSRTSGTDTQYF. CDR3 in DNA: TGTGCCAGCAGTCGGACTAGCGGGACAGATACGCAGTATTTT.

The V call is TRBV2, the J call TRBJ2-7; no clear D gene. Germline V gives CDR1 SNHLY, CDR2 FYNNEI. The CDR3 is 15 amino acids. Between the trimmed V and J ends, which lost 0 bases and 0 bases, there was a span of 9 bases. The CDR3 here is CASSEATVPSYEQYF. DNA of the CDR3: TGTGCCAGCAGTGAAGCCACAGTGCCCTCCTACGAGCAGTACTTC.

V gene TRBV6-5 combines with J gene TRBJ1-1; TRBD1 agrees at 7 bases. Germline CDR1 MNHEY, CDR2 SVGAGI. With 0 bases clipped from V and 4 bases from J, the junction kept 5 bases outside the gene matches. The CDR3 length is 15 residues. The CDR3 loop is CASSYSGTASTEAFF. For the CDR3, the DNA is TGTGCCAGCAGTTACTCTGGGACAGCGAGCACTGAAGCTTTCTTT.

The rearrangement uses TRBV7-5 and TRBJ1-2. TRBV7-5 corresponds to a pseudogene. This CDR3 contains 13 residues. DNA of the CDR3: TGTGCCAGCAGCTTATCCGTGAGCTATGGCTACACCTTC. Its translation is CASSLSVSYGYTF.

This clone appeared a few times. A far larger clone is only one base removed, so a read error is likely. The identical CDR3 is also encoded by other nucleotide sequences in the sample. This rearrangement joins TRBV4-3 to TRBJ2-7; maybe TRBD1 (5 bases). The V and J ends lost 0 bases and 4 bases respectively, with 10 bases between them. Germline CDR1 LGHNA, CDR2 YSLEER. This CDR3 contains 14 residues. Here the CDR3 reads CASSQETGTYEQYF. DNA for the CDR3: TGCGCCAGCAGCCAAGAAACAGGTACGTACGAGCAGTACTTC.

The gene calls are TRBV10-3 and TRBJ2-7; 9 nucleotides agree with TRBD1. The CDR3 spans 13 residues. J gave up 7 bases and V 6 bases, and 7 bases lay outside the gene matches. Per the germline V gene, CDR1 is ENHRY and CDR2 is SYGVKD. The CDR3 spells CAIRDRGPWEQYF. The CDR3 coding sequence is TGTGCCATCAGGGACAGGGGTCCTTGGGAGCAGTACTTC.